Detailed here is one TCR beta chain. Antigen: not known. The sample belongs to a study of T cell responses to AZD1222 COVID-19 vaccine. General study points: Just five to seven people given AZD1222 tested seropositive at baseline. Once two AZD1222 doses were given, Spike-specific TCR breadth and depth went up. No repertoire was sampled before or during the peak T cell response, only after it.

This table comes from immunoSEQ multiplex PCR, and its TCRdb copy is limited to in-frame clones, with some not included. Of approximately 64,000 clones in the sample, 80% to 95% were seen once. The CDR3 contains 11 residues. The ends were cut back, 6 bases at V and 7 bases at J, with 10 bases in the middle. This receptor was obtained from an adult who received the MenACWY meningococcal vaccine as a control. The genes are TRBV12-3 or TRBV12-4 and TRBJ2-7; D is ambiguous. Specimen: peripheral blood, collected 28 days after the second dose of the MenACWY control vaccine. The CDR3 region is CASSLNREQYF. The CDR3 DNA is TGTGCCAGCAGCCTCAATAGGGAGCAGTACTTC.